This TCR beta chain is from a study of CD8+CD57+ T cells in acquired aplastic anemia. The table lists this clonotype with a few counts. Genomic DNA constituted the template upon which TCR beta VDJ and CDR3 profiling was performed. Via MiXCR, TCRdb re-called the reads, giving one row per CDR3 protein. Of 150,000 to 200,000 distinct CDR3 sequences listed, about 50% are singletons. For sequencing, patients were chosen who had shown expansion of CD8+CD57+ cells by flow cytometry. The CDR3 is 11 amino acids. Germline V gene sequence: CDR1 LNHDA, CDR2 SQIVND (reference sequence). Trimming left V 3 bases short and J 11 bases short, with 10 bases between.

Input material: sorted CD4+, CD8+, or CD8+CD57+ T cells (not recorded which) from PBMCs. The chain combines TRBV19 with TRBJ1-1; the D is unclear. The receptor was derived from a human donor with aplastic anemia. The CDR3 region is CASSILGLAFF. CDR3 nucleotide sequence: TGTGCCAGTAGTATTTTGGGGTTGGCTTTCTTT.